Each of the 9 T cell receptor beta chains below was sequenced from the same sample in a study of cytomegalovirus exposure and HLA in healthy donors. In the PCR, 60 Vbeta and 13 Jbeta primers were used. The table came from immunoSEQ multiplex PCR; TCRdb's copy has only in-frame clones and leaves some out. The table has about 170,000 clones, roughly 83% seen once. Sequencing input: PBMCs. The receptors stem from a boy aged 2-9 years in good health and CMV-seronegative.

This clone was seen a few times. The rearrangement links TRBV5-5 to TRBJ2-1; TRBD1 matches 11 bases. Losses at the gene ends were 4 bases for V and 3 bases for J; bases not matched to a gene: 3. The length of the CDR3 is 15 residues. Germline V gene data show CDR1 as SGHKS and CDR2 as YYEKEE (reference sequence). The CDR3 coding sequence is TGTGCCAGCAGCGGACAGGGGGCCCTCTACAATGAGCAGTTCTTC. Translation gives CASSGQGALYNEQFF. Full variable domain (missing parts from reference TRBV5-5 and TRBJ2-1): DAGVTQSPTHLIKTRGQQVTLRCSPISGHKSVSWYQQVLGQGPQFIFQYYEKEERGRGNFPDRFSARQFPNYSSELNVNALLLGDSALYLCASSGQGALYNEQFFGPGTRLTVL.

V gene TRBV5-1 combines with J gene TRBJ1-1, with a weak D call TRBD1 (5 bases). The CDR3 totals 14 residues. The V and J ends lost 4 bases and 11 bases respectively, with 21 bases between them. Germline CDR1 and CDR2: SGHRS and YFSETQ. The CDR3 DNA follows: TGCGCCAGCAGCCCCTGGGGGTCCTCGGGAGATGCTTTCTTT. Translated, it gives CASSPWGSSGDAFF.

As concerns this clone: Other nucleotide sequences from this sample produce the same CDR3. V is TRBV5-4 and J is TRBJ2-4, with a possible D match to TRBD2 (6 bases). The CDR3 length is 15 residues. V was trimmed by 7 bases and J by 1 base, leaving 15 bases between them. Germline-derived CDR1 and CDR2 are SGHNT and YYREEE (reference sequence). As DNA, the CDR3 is TGTGCCAGCGGTACTGCGGGGCGGGCCAAAAACATTCAGTACTTC. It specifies CASGTAGRAKNIQYF.

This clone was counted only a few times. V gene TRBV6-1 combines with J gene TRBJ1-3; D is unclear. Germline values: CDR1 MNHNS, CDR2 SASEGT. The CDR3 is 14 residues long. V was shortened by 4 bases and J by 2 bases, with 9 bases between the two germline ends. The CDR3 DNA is TGTGCCAGCAGTGGCGGGATCACTGGAAACACCATATATTTT. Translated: CASSGGITGNTIYF.

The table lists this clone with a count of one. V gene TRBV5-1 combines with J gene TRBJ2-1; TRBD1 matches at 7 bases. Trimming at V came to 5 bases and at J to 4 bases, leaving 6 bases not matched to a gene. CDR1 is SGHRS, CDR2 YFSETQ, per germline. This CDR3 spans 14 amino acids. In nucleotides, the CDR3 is TGCGCCAGCAGGACCGGGACAGTTTACAATGAGCAGTTCTTC. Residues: CASRTGTVYNEQFF.

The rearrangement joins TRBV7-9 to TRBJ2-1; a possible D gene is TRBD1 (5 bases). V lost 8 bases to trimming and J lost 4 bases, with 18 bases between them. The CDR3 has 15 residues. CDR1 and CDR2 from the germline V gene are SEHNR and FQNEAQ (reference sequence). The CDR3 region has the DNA TGTGCCAGCCCTCTGGCGGACAACCTTTACAATGAGCAGTTCTTC. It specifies CASPLADNLYNEQFF.

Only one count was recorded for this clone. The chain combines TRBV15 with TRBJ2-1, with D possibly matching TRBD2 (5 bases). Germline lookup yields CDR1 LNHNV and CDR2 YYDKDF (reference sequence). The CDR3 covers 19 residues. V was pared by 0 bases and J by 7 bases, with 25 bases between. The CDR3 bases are TGTGCCACCAGCAGAGATTCTTGGGCGTTCGCGGGTGAGGGAAATGAGCAGTTCTTC. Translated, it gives CATSRDSWAFAGEGNEQFF.

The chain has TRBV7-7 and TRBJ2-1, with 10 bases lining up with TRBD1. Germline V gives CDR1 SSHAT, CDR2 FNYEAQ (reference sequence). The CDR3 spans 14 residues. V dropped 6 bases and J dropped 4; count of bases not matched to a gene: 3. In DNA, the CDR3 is TGTGCCAGCAGTCCGGGACAGGGGTACAATGAGCAGTTCTTC. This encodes CASSPGQGYNEQFF.

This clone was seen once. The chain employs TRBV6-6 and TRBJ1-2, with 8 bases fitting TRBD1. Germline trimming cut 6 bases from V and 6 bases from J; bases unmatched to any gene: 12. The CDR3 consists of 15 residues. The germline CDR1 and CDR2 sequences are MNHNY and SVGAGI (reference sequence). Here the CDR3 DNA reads TGTGCCAGCAGACCAGAGATACAGGGGGATAATGGCTACACCTTC. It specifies CASRPEIQGDNGYTF.